This TCR beta chain was captured in a study of T-cell reconstitution after alpha-beta-depleted transplantation in children listed by TCRdb under 2016. At the level of the whole study: Using TCR repertoire profiling, the study followed T-cell immune reconstitution in a quantitative way in children after TCRalphabeta/CD19-depleted allogeneic hematopoietic cell transplantation.

Overall study results and their limits: Hyperexpanded clone frequencies declined over subsequent months; after one year, T-cell counts and TCRbeta diversity were mostly attributed to newly produced T cells. In some patients, the high TCRbeta diversity seen at day 60 was put down to recipient T cells and intrathymic progenitors that had survived conditioning. The apparently early recovery of alphabetaT-cell counts about two months after transplant reportedly depended on only several hundred rapidly expanded clones that came from non-depleted graft cells.

The library relied on PCR. The instrument given in TCRdb is Illumina HiSeq 2500. To normalize quantification of the TCRbeta repertoire, the TCR libraries were built with molecular barcoding that relied on unique molecular identifiers. TCRdb reran the public reads through fastp at Q25 and MiXCR, keeping productive beta chains. Rows merge per CDR3 protein into single entries with the most common DNA and genes. In this sample the table shows more than 300,000 distinct CDR3 sequences, about 16% of which occur a single time. The ten largest clonotypes hold 35% to 50% of the sample. In the paper's terms, the treatment or condition label means: allogeneic hematopoietic cell transplantation with graft depleted of TCRalphabeta T cells and CD19 B cells. TCRalphabeta/CD19-depleted allogeneic hematopoietic cell grafts were given to the transplant recipients, all of whom were children. The CDR3 contains 14 residues, cysteine and phenylalanine counted. Just CDR3 DNA is preserved here, 42 bases in frame from base 1. CDR1 is given as SNHLY and CDR2 as FYNNEI, both from the germline V gene. The junction carries 14 bases between V and J, which are trimmed by 4 bases and 5 bases respectively.

There are a few counts of this clonotype. Its antigen specificity is not known. No qualities accompany the bases; no much larger clone lies one base away. This sample comprised PBMCs, mostly from graft donor cells, obtained 360 days after TCRalphabeta/CD19-depleted stem cell transplant. The V and J genes are TRBV2 and TRBJ1-1; the best D guess is TRBD1, with 6 bases matching. This TCR derives from a male patient aged 2-10 years who had a stem cell transplant for acute lymphoblastic leukemia, so the T cells may come from the graft donor. CDR3 sequence: CASSVVRGLTEAFF. The DNA sequence is as follows: TGTGCCAGCAGTGTGGTCAGGGGATTGACTGAAGCTTTCTTT.